This record concerns one T cell receptor (beta chain) sequence. V lost 3 bases to trimming and J lost 1 base, with 12 bases between them. The CDR3 is made up of 15 amino acids. Germline V gene data show CDR1 as SGHVS and CDR2 as FNYEAQ. With 60 Vbeta and 13 Jbeta primers, the PCR was carried out. The table came from immunoSEQ multiplex PCR; TCRdb's copy has only in-frame clones and leaves some out. The sample carries more than 95,000 clones, around four fifths recorded once. The sample is drawn from a study of cytomegalovirus exposure and HLA in healthy donors. The sequenced sample consisted of PBMCs. The receptor was derived from a man between 18 and 35 years old in good health and CMV-seropositive. V and J are TRBV7-6 and TRBJ1-1; tentative D call: TRBD1 (6 bases). CDR3: CASSFGGGANTEAFF. The CDR3 nucleotides read TGTGCCAGCAGCTTCGGCGGGGGCGCGAACACTGAAGCTTTCTTT.